Included here is one T cell receptor beta chain sequence, with context. This record comes from a study of cytomegalovirus exposure and HLA in healthy donors. This CDR3 spans 14 amino acids. The V gene's germline CDR1 is SGHTA and CDR2 FQGTGA. The ends were cut back, 2 bases at V and 2 bases at J, with 6 bases in the middle. In the PCR, 60 Vbeta and 13 Jbeta primers were used. The data were produced by immunoSEQ multiplex PCR, yet TCRdb's version contains in-frame clones alone and is incomplete. The sample carries 150,000 to 200,000 clones, 84% recorded once. The chain employs TRBV7-3 and TRBJ2-2; D call uncertain. Input material: PBMCs. This TCR derives from a man in his fifties in good health and CMV-seropositive. CDR3 sequence: CASSLSRNTGELFF. CDR3 DNA: TGTGCCAGCAGCTTATCTAGAAACACCGGGGAGCTGTTTTTT.